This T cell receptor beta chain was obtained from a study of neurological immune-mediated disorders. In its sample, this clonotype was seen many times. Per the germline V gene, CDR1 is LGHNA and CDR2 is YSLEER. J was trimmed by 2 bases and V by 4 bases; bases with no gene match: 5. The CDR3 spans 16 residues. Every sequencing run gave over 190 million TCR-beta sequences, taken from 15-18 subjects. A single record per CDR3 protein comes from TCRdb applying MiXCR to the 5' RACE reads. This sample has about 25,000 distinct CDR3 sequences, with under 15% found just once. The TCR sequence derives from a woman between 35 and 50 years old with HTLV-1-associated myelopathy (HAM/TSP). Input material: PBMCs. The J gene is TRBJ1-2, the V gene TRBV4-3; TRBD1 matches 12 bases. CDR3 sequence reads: CASSRGTGGANYGYTF. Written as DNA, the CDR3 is TGCGCCAGCAGCCGAGGGACAGGGGGCGCGAACTATGGCTACACCTTC.